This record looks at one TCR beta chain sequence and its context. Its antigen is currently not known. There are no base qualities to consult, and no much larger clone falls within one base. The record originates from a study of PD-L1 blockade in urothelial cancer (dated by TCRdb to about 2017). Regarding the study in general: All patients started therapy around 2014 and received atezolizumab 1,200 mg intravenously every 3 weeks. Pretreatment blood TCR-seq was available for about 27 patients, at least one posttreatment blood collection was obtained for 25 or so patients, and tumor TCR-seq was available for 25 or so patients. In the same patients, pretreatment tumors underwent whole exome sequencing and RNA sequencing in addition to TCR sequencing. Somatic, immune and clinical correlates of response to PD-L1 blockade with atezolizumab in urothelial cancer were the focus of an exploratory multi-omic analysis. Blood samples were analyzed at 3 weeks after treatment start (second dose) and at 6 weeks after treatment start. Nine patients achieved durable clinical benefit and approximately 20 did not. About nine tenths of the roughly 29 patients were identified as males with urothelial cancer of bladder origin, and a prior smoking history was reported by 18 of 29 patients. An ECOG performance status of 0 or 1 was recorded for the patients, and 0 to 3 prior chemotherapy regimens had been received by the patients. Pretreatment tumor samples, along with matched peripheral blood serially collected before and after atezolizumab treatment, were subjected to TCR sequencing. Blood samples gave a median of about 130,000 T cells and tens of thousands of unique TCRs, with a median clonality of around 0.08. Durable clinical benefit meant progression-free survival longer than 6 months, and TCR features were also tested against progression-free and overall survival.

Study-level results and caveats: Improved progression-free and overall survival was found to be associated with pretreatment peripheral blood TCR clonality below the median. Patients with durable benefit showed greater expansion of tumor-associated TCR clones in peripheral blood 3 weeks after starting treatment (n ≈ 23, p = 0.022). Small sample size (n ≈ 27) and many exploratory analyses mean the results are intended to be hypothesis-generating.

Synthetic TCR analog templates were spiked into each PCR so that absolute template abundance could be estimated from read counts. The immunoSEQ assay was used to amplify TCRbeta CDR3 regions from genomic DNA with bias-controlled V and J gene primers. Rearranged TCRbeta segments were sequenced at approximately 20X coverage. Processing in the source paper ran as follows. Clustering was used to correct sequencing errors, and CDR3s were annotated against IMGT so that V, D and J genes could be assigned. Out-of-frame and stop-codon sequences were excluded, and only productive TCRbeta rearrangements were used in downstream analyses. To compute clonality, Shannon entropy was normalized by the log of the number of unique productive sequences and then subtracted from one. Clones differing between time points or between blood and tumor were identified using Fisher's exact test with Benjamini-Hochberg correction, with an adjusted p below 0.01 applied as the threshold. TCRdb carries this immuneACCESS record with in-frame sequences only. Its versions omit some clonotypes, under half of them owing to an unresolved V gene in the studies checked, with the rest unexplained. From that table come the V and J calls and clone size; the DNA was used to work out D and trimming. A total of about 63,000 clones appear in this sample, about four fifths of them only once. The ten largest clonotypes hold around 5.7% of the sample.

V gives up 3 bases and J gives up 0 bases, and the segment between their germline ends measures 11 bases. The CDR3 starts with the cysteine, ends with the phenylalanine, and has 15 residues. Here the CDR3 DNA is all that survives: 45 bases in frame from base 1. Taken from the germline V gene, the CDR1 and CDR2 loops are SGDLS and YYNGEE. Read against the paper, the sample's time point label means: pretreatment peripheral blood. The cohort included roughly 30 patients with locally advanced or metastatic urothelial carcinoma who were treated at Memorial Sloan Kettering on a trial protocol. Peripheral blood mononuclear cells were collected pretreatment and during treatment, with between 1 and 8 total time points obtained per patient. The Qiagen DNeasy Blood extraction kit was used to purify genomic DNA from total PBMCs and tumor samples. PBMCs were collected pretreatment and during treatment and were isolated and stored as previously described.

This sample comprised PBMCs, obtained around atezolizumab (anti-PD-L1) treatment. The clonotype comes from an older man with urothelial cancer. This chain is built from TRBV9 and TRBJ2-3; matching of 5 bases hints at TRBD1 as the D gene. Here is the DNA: TGTGCCAGCAGCGACCAGGGTTCTAGCACAGATACGCAGTATTTT. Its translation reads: CASSDQGSSTDTQYF.